These 6 T cell receptor beta chains were sequenced from one sample in a study of prognosis after radiotherapy for stage I lung cancer. The study amplified the TCR beta CDR3 region from genomic DNA. This amplification was carried out by two rounds of multiplex PCR. TRBV and TRBJ genes each had their own specific primers in first-round PCR. A single record per CDR3 protein comes from TCRdb applying MiXCR to the multiplex PCR reads. In the table there are about 21,000 distinct CDR3 sequences, approximately 43% of which are singletons. The starting material was PBMCs, obtained before or after stereotactic body radiation therapy (not recorded which). All receptors come from a donor over 45 with non-small cell lung cancer.

As concerns this clonotype: With a far larger clone one base away, a read error is the likely cause. The rearrangement joins TRBV6-6 to TRBJ2-2; D gene uncertain. The CDR3 sequence is 15 residues long. V lost 1 base and J 1 base, leaving 7 bases between the germline ends. From germline, CDR1 is MNHNY and CDR2 SVGAGI (reference sequence). DNA of the CDR3: TGTGCCAGCAGTTACTTAGGGATGAACACCGGGGAGCTGTTTTTT. Amino acid sequence: CASSYLGMNTGELFF.

This clonotype was observed at least ten times. The V and J genes are TRBV20-1 and TRBJ2-1, with 12 bases identical to TRBD2. V lost 3 bases and J lost 5; bases outside the gene matches: 5. The CDR3 contains 15 residues. CDR1 is DFQATT and CDR2 is SNEGSKA in the germline V gene (reference sequence). CDR3 residues: CSARGLAGGDNEQFF. The CDR3 DNA sequence: TGCAGTGCTAGGGGGCTAGCGGGGGGGGACAATGAGCAGTTCTTC.

This clonotype was counted ten times or more. This chain uses TRBV27 with TRBJ2-3; 14 bases are shared with TRBD2. Losses at the gene ends were 6 bases for V and 6 bases for J; bases not matched to a gene: 8. CDR3 size: 16 residues. CDR1 is MNHEY, CDR2 SMNVEV, per germline (reference sequence). Here the CDR3 reads CASSRTGLAGADTQYF. DNA of the CDR3: TGTGCCAGCAGCCGGACGGGACTAGCGGGAGCTGATACGCAGTATTTT.

This clonotype has at least ten counts. In nucleotides, the CDR3 is TGTGCCAGTAGGGACCGGGACAGGGCCTACGAGCAGTACTTC. Protein: CASRDRDRAYEQYF. V usage is TRBV28 and J usage is TRBJ2-7; 9 bases fit TRBD1. The V gene's germline CDR1 is MDHEN and CDR2 SYDVKM. The junction had 8 bases not matched to a gene; V was cut back by 9 bases and J by 2 bases. This CDR3 has 14 amino acids.

Turning to this clonotype: This may be a read error, as it is one base from a much larger clone. The chain employs TRBV7-9 and TRBJ2-1, with a tentative D call TRBD2 (6 bases). CDR3 length equals 14 residues. Germline lookup yields CDR1 SEHNR and CDR2 FQNEAQ (reference sequence). CDR3: CASRRRTGDNQQFF. In DNA, the CDR3 is TGTGCCAGCAGGCGACGAACGGGAGACAATCAGCAGTTCTTC.

This clonotype showed up many times. The rearrangement joins TRBV6-1 to TRBJ2-3; tentatively, D is TRBD1 (6 bases). Germline values: CDR1 MNHNS, CDR2 SASEGT. The CDR3 contains 15 residues. Trimming removed 8 bases from V and 3 bases from J, with 18 bases in between. CDR3 DNA: TGTGCCAGCCGGATGGGGCAGGGGTTTACAGATACGCAGTATTTT. It yields the protein CASRMGQGFTDTQYF.